This T cell receptor (beta chain) was sequenced in a study of graft-versus-host responses after intestinal transplantation. This table comes from immunoSEQ multiplex PCR, and its TCRdb copy is limited to in-frame clones, with some not included. The repertoire holds under 20,000 clones, with over 75% as singletons. Between the trimmed V and J ends, which lost 5 bases and 7 bases, there was a span of 17 bases. The CDR3 contains 15 residues. Germline V lookup: CDR1 SGHTA, CDR2 FQGNSA. The sequence derives from a human patient who received an intestinal transplant, so some T cells may come from the graft donor. V is TRBV7-2 and J is TRBJ1-4, with a tentative D call TRBD1 (5 bases). This specimen consisted of PBMCs, obtained roughly 390 days after transplant. CDR3 protein: CASSPRVGGGEKLFF. CDR3 nucleotide sequence: TGTGCCAGCAGCCCCAGGGTCGGTGGGGGTGAAAAACTGTTTTTT.